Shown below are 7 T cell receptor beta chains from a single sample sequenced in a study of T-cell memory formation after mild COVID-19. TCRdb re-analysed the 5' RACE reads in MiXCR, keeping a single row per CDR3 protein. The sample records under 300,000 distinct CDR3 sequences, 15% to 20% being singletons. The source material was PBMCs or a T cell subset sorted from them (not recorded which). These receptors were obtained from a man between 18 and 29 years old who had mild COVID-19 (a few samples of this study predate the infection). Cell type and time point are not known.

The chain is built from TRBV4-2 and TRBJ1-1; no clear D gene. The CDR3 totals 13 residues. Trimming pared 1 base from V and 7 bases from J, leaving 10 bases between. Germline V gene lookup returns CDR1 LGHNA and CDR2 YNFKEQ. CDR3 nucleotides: TGTGCCAGCAGCCAAGTGGCGGGCATTGAAGCTTTCTTT. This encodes CASSQVAGIEAFF.

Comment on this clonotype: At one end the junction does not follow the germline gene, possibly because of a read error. The CDR3 nucleotides are TGTGCCAGCAGCGCCTACCATGAGCAGTTCTTC. Its protein is CASSAYHEQFF. The chain links TRBV14 to TRBJ2-1; the D is unclear. The CDR3 covers 11 residues. CDR1 SGHDN and CDR2 FVKESK come from the germline V gene.

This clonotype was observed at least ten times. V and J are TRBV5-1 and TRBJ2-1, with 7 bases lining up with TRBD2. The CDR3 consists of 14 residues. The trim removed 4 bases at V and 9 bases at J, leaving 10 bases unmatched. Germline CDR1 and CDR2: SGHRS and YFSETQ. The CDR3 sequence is CASSIDALALEQFF. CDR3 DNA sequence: TGCGCCAGCAGCATAGACGCACTAGCGCTTGAGCAGTTCTTC.

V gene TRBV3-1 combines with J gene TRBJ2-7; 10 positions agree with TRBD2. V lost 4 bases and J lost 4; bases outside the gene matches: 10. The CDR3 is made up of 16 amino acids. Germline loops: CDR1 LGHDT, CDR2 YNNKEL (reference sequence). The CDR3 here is CASSPHSGGILYEQYF. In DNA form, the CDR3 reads TGTGCCAGCAGCCCCCATAGCGGGGGGATATTGTACGAGCAGTACTTC.

Here the CDR3 reads CSVDGTYEQYF. CDR3 DNA sequence: TGCAGCGTTGATGGGACCTACGAGCAGTACTTC. The chain couples TRBV29-1 to TRBJ2-7; no reliable D call. The CDR3 contains 11 residues. Looked up from germline, CDR1 is SQVTM and CDR2 is ANQGSEA. Trimming took 3 bases from V and 2 from J, leaving 5 bases between them.

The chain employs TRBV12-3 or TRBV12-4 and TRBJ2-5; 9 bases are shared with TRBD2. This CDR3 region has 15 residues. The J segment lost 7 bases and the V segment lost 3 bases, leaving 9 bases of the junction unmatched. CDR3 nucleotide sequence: TGTGCCAGCAGTTTCACTAGCGGGCCCACGGGGACCCAGTACTTC. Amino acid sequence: CASSFTSGPTGTQYF.

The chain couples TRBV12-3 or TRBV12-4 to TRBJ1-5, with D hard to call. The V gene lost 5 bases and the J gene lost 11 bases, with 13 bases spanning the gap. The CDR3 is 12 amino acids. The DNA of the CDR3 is TGTGCCAGCAGTCCAGGACCACGGGCCCAGCATTTT. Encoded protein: CASSPGPRAQHF.